This T cell receptor (beta chain) was found in a study of blood T cell repertoires in COVID-19. Study information: Samples taken during acute and convalescent COVID-19 were collected in the United States, Italy and Spain. PBMCs, B-cell-depleted T cells, or T cells were the source of the cDNA or gDNA that made up the material.

The CDR3 is made up of 15 amino acids. Losses at the gene ends were 4 bases for V and 2 bases for J; bases not matched to a gene: 7. Germline V gene lookup returns CDR1 SGDLS and CDR2 YYNGEE. Methods used by the authors: Researchers report that nucleated cell counts were estimated from reference gene primer amplification. Generated by immunoSEQ multiplex PCR, the TCRdb table keeps only in-frame clones and is missing some. From that table come the V and J calls and clone size; the DNA was used to work out D and trimming. The sample has tens of thousands of clones; about 75% are singletons. The sequence came from an elderly man with active or convalescent COVID-19. This chain links TRBV9 with TRBJ2-7, with 9 bases lining up with TRBD2. The material sequenced was peripheral blood. CDR3 in amino acids: CASSPRAGGAYEQYF. The CDR3 coding sequence is TGTGCCAGCAGCCCACGAGCGGGAGGCGCCTACGAGCAGTACTTC.